This TCR beta chain was retrieved from a study of early T cells in non-severe SARS-CoV-2 infection. Germline CDR1 SGDLS, CDR2 YYNGEE. CDR3 length equals 12 residues. V lost 4 bases and J 4 bases, leaving 7 bases between the germline ends. Separate cDNA molecules each had unique molecular identifiers attached to them. TCRdb called the 5' RACE reads again in MiXCR, with one record for every CDR3 protein. The data show under 60,000 distinct CDR3 sequences, about 10% seen once. The chain links TRBV9 to TRBJ2-3; D gene uncertain. This sequence was found in an adult who was a healthcare worker with PCR-confirmed SARS-CoV-2 infection or an uninfected control (not recorded which). What was sequenced was whole blood. DNA for the CDR3: TGTGCCAGCAGCCCCCCCGCAGATACGCAGTATTTT. Translated, it gives CASSPPADTQYF.